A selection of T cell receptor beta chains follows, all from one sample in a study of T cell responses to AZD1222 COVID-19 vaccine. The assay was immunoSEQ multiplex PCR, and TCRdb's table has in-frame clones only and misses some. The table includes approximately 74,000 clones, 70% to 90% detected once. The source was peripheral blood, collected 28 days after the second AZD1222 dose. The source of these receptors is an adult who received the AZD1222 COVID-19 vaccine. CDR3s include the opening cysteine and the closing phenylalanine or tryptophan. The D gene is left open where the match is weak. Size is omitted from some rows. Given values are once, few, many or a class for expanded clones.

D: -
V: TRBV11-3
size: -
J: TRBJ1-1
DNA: TGTGCCAGCACAGGGTTGGGCACTGAAGCTTTCTTT
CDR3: CASTGLGTEAFF

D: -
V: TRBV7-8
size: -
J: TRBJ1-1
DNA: TGTGCCAGCAGCTCAGAGACACTAGGACAGCTGATGAACACTGAAGCTTTCTTT
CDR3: CASSSETLGQLMNTEAFF

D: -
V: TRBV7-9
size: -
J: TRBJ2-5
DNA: TGTGCCAGCAGCTTAGTCAATGGCCAAGAGACCCAGTACTTC
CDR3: CASSLVNGQETQYF

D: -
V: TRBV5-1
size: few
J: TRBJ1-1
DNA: TGCGCCAGCAGCACAGGGTACACTGAAGCTTTCTTT
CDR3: CASSTGYTEAFF

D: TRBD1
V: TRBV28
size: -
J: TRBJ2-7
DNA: TGTGCCAGCAGTGTTTCCGGGACAGCTTACTACGAGCAGTACTTC
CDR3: CASSVSGTAYYEQYF

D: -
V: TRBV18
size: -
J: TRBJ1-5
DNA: TGTGCCAGCTCACCTCCCCCGGCAGCAGTCAATCAGCCCCAGCATTTT
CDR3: CASSPPPAAVNQPQHF

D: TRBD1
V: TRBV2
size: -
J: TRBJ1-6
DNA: TGTGCCAGCAGCGGACAGGGGGCTCCGTCAAATTCACCCCTCCACTTT
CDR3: CASSGQGAPSNSPLHF

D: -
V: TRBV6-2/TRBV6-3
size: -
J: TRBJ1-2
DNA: TGTGCCAGCAGCCACGGGGTCTATGGCTACACCTTC
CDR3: CASSHGVYGYTF

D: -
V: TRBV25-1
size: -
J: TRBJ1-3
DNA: TGTGCCAGCAGTGAATGGGGGGCGCCTGGAAACACCATATATTTT
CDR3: CASSEWGAPGNTIYF

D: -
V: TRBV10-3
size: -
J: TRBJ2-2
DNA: TGTGCCATCAGTGCTCCTGGGGGGACCGGGGAGCTGTTTTTT
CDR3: CAISAPGGTGELFF

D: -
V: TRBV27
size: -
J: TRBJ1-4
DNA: TGTGCCAGCAGGTCCCCGGGCCCGGCAGATGGAAAACTGTTTTTT
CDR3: CASRSPGPADGKLFF

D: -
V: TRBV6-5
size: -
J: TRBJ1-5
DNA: TGTGCCAGCAGTCCGGGACACCGGCAGCCCCAGCATTTT
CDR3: CASSPGHRQPQHF

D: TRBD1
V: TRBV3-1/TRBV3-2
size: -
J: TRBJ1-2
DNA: TGTGCCAGCAGCCAAGCAGGGGGCGCAGGGTGCACCTTC
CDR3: CASSQAGGAGCTF

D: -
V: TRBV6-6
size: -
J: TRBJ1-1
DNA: TGTGCCAGCAGTTACTCGAGGCCCGGGAACACTGAAGCTTTCTTT
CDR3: CASSYSRPGNTEAFF

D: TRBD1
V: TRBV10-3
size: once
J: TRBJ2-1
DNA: TGTGCCACCGCTGACAGGGTCTACAATGAGCAGTTCTTC
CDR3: CATADRVYNEQFF

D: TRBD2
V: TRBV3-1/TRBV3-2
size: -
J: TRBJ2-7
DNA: TGTGCCAGCAGCTCCCTAGCGGGGAAGGTCCACGAGCAGTACTTC
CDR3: CASSSLAGKVHEQYF

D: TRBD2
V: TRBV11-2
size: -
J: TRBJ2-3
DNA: TGTGCCAGCAGCATCATGACTAGCGGGATAACAGATACGCAGTATTTT
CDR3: CASSIMTSGITDTQYF

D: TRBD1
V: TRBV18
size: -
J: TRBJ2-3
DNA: TGTGCCAGCTCGTCGACAGGGGGGACTAGCACAGATACGCAGTATTTT
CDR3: CASSSTGGTSTDTQYF

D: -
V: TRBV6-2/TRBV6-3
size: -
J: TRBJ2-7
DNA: TGTGCCAGCAGTACCCCTAGGATCGGGCGACTAGTGCCGATCTCCTACGAGCAGTACTTC
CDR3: CASSTPRIGRLVPISYEQYF

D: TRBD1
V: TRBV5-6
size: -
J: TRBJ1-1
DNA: TGTGCCAGCAGCAAGGGGGCGGGGAACGGAGGTGAAGCTTTCTTT
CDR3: CASSKGAGNGGEAFF

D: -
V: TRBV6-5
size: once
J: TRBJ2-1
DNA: TGTGCCAGCAGCCGAACTAGGGAAAAGCAGTTCTTC
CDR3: CASSRTREKQFF

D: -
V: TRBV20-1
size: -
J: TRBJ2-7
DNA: TGCAGTGCTAGGTCCGGGCACGAGCAGTACTTC
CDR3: CSARSGHEQYF

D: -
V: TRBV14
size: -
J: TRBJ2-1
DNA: TGTGCCAGCAGCCAAGTTCGGTGGGGCGGGTATGAGCAGTTCTTC
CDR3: CASSQVRWGGYEQFF

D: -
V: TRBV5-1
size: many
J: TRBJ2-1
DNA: TGCGCCAGCAGCTCCCCATCCTACAATGAGCAGTTCTTC
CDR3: CASSSPSYNEQFF

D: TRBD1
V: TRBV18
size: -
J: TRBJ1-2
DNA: TGTGCCAGCTCCCAAGGGACAGGGGAAGGCTACACCTTC
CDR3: CASSQGTGEGYTF

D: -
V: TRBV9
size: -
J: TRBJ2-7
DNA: TGTGCCAGCAGCGTAGATGGCAGATCCTACGAGCAGTACTTC
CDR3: CASSVDGRSYEQYF

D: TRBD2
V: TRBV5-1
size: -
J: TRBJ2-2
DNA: TGCGCCAGCAGCCTCGGACTAGCGGGAGGGCTCGCCGGGGAGCTGTTTTTT
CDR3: CASSLGLAGGLAGELFF

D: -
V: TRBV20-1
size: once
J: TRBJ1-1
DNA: TGCAGTGCTAGTGCCCCGGGGGGTAACACTGAAGCTTTCTTT
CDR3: CSASAPGGNTEAFF

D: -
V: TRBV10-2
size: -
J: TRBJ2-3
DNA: TGCGCCAGCAAACAGAGCGCAGATACGCAGTATTTT
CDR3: CASKQSADTQYF

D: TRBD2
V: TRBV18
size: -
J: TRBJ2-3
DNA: TGTGCCAGCTCAGCGGGGGGCACAGATACGCAGTATTTT
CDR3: CASSAGGTDTQYF

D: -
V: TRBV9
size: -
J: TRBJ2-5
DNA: TGTGCCAGCAGCGTAAACCAAGAGACCCAGTACTTC
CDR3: CASSVNQETQYF

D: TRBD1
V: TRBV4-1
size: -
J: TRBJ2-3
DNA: TGCGCCAGCAGAGACAGGGGTCCTCAAGATACGCAGTATTTT
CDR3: CASRDRGPQDTQYF

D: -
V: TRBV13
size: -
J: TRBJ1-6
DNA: TGTGCCAGCAGCCGAGAATCGGCGAATTCACCCCTCCACTTT
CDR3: CASSRESANSPLHF

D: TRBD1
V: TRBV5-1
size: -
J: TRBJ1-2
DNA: TGCGCCAGCAGCTTGGGACAGGGGGCTTTTGGCTACACCTTC
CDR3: CASSLGQGAFGYTF

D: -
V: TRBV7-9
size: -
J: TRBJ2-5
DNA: TGTGCCAGCAGCTTGTCAAGGGAAGAGACCCAGTACTTC
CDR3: CASSLSREETQYF

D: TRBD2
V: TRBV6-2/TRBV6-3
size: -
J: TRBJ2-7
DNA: TGTGCCAGCAGTTCCCTAGCGGACGGGGGCTACGAGCAGTACTTC
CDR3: CASSSLADGGYEQYF

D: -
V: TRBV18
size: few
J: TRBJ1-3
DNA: TGTGCCAGCTCACCCACCTTCACCTTCCACTCTGGAAACACCATATATTTT
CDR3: CASSPTFTFHSGNTIYF

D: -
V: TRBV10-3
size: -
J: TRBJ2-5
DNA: TGTGCCATCAGCCGACTTTCCCAAGAGACCCAGTACTTC
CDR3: CAISRLSQETQYF

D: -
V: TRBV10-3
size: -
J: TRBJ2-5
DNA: TGTGCCATCAGTGAGCGGGGGGAGACCCAGTACTTC
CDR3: CAISERGETQYF

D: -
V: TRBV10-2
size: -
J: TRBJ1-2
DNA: TGCGCCAGCAGTGAGTCGCGGCTGGAGGGCTACACCTTC
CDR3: CASSESRLEGYTF

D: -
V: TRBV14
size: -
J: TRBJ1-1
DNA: TGTGCCAGCAGCCATGGGCGGAACACTGAAGCTTTCTTT
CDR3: CASSHGRNTEAFF

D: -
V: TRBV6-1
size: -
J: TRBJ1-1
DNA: TGTGCCAGCAGTGAAGCGACAGGCGTCGGGACTGAAGCTTTCTTT
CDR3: CASSEATGVGTEAFF

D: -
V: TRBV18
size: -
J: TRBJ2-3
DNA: TGTGCCAGCTCCCACTTGACTAGAGGTACAGATACGCAGTATTTT
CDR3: CASSHLTRGTDTQYF

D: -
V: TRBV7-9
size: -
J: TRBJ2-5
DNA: TGTGCCAGCAGCCCTACGCTGGGGTTGGCCGAAGAGACCCAGTACTTC
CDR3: CASSPTLGLAEETQYF

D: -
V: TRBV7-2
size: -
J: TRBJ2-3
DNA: TGTGCCAGCAGTCCAGGGAGGAATACGCAGTATTTT
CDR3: CASSPGRNTQYF

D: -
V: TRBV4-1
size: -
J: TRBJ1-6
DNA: TGCGCCAGCAGCGAGAGAAACCTGGATAATTCACCCCTCCACTTT
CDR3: CASSERNLDNSPLHF

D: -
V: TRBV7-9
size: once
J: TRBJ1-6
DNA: TGTGCCAGCAGTCTTGTGGGGGGCCAGGGGAGTTCACCCCTCCACTTT
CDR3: CASSLVGGQGSSPLHF

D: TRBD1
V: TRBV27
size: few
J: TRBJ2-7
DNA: TGTGCCAGCAGTTTGTCACAGGGGCCGGAGCAGTACTTC
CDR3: CASSLSQGPEQYF